These 8 T cell receptor beta chains originate from one sample sequenced in a study of cytomegalovirus exposure and HLA in healthy donors. TCRdb's copy holds only in-frame clones and misses some; the assay was immunoSEQ multiplex PCR. The sample holds about 140,000 clones, approximately 93% seen once. The sample comprised PBMCs. These receptors were collected from a man between 18 and 35 years old in good health and CMV-seronegative.

The CDR3 is CASSVLAGYYEQYV. DNA for the CDR3: TGTGCCAGCAGCGTACTAGCGGGGTATTACGAGCAGTACGTC. The chain links TRBV11-2 to TRBJ2-7, with TRBD2 matching 10 bases. The CDR3 is made up of 14 amino acids. Trimming cost V 5 bases and J 4 bases; bases outside gene matches: 5. The germline CDR1 and CDR2 sequences are SGHAT and FQNNGV.

V usage is TRBV6-5 and J usage is TRBJ2-1; tentatively, D is TRBD2 (6 bases). CDR3 length equals 12 residues. Trimming removed 5 bases from V and 11 bases from J, with 13 bases in between. Germline V CDR1 and CDR2: MNHEY, SVGAGI. CDR3: CASSPGTSQQFF. Here the CDR3 DNA reads TGTGCCAGCAGTCCCGGGACTTCGCAGCAGTTCTTC.

V usage is TRBV30 and J usage is TRBJ1-2; D may be TRBD1 (6 bases). V was shortened by 4 bases and J by 4 bases, with 13 bases between the two germline ends. Per germline, CDR1 GTSNPN and CDR2 SVGIG (reference sequence). The CDR3 extends over 13 amino acids. The CDR3 reads CAWTEGVPYGYTF. In DNA, the CDR3 is TGTGCCTGGACCGAGGGGGTTCCCTATGGCTACACCTTC.

The table lists this clone with a count of one. The V call is TRBV7-9, the J call TRBJ1-2; a weak D match, TRBD1 (5 bases). CDR3 length equals 14 residues. V lost 2 bases and J 6 bases, leaving 13 bases between the germline ends. From germline, CDR1 is SEHNR and CDR2 FQNEAQ (reference sequence). The CDR3 coding sequence is TGTGCCAGCAGCTTATCCAGGGTTGGGGATGGCTACACCTTC. Encoded protein: CASSLSRVGDGYTF.

This rearrangement joins TRBV6-6 to TRBJ2-1; 7 bases align to TRBD1. This CDR3 is 13 amino acids long. V gave up 3 bases and J gave up 10 bases; unmatched junction bases: 6. CDR1 and CDR2 from the germline V gene are MNHNY and SVGAGI (reference sequence). This CDR3 is CASSYDRAREQFF. In DNA, the CDR3 is TGTGCCAGCAGTTATGACAGGGCTCGCGAGCAGTTCTTC.

This clone was found a few times. The chain is built from TRBV2 and TRBJ1-6, with 8 nucleotides matching TRBD1. The V segment lost 3 bases and the J segment 10 bases; nucleotides outside the gene matches: 5. The germline gives CDR1 SNHLY, CDR2 FYNNEI. This CDR3 comprises 14 residues. CDR3 sequence reads: CASSEVDRVSPLHF. The CDR3, as DNA: TGTGCCAGCAGTGAGGTGGACAGGGTGTCACCCCTCCACTTT.

This clone was observed a handful of times. The chain recombines TRBV7-9 with TRBJ1-5; 7 bases are shared with TRBD1. CDR1 is SEHNR and CDR2 is FQNEAQ in the germline V gene (reference sequence). Trimming removed 3 bases from V and 3 bases from J; junction bases left unmatched: 5. The CDR3 sequence is 15 residues long. The CDR3 coding sequence is TGTGCCAGCAGCTTCTCGGACAGGACCAATCAGCCCCAGCATTTT. Translating gives CASSFSDRTNQPQHF.

The chain combines TRBV6-5 with TRBJ1-6, with TRBD1 as a possible D gene (6 bases). The CDR3 covers 15 residues. V was clipped by 5 bases and J by 8 bases, with 16 bases between them. CDR1 and CDR2 (germline): MNHEY, SVGAGI. The CDR3 protein is CASSKNTGSDSPLHF. As DNA, the CDR3 is TGTGCCAGCAGTAAGAATACAGGGAGCGATTCACCCCTCCACTTT.